This TCR beta chain derives from a study of blood T cell repertoires in COVID-19. Data came from immunoSEQ multiplex PCR; TCRdb stores just in-frame clones and leaves some out. The sample lists a few hundred thousand clones; around 87% were seen once. Germline V lookup: CDR1 KGHDR, CDR2 SFDVKD. Trimming took off 8 bases at V and 4 bases at J, with 7 bases between the two ends. The CDR3 runs to 12 residues. Input material: peripheral blood. The chain couples TRBV24-1 to TRBJ2-2; D not resolved. This sequence originates from a woman aged 60-70 years with COVID-19, enrolled during active disease. The CDR3 nucleotides are TGTGCCACCATGGGCTCCACCGGGGAGCTGTTTTTT. Protein product: CATMGSTGELFF.